The T cell receptor (beta chain) under discussion was sequenced for a study of Ad26.COV2.S vaccination and SARS-CoV-2 variants. Study-wide findings and caveats: While placebo recipients had lower spike-specific TCR breadth, vaccine recipients had more.

CDR3 size: 17 residues. J lost 3 bases, V lost 3 bases, and 9 bases had no gene match. Per germline, CDR1 SGHNT and CDR2 YYREEE (reference sequence). As concerns this clone: Its antigen is still unknown.

This table comes from immunoSEQ multiplex PCR, and its TCRdb copy is limited to in-frame clones, with some not included. The sample has some 180,000 clones; around 90% are singletons. The material was peripheral blood, obtained after recovery from COVID-19. The gene calls are TRBV5-4 and TRBJ1-2; 12 bases are a match to TRBD1. This TCR came from a human donor who had recovered from COVID-19. In DNA form, the CDR3 reads TGTGCCAGCAGCTCGGGACAGGGGGCGGGAACTTACTATGGCTACACCTTC. Translating gives CASSSGQGAGTYYGYTF.